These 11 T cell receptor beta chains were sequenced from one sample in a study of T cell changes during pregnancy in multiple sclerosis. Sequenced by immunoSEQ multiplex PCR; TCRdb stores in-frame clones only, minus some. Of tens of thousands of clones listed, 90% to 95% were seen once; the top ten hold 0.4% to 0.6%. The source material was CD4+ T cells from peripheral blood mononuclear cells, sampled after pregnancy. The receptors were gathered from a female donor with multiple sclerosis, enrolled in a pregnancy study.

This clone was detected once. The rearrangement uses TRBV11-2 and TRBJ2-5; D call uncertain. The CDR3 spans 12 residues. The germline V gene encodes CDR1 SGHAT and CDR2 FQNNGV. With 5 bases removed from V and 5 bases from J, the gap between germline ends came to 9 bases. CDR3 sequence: CASSPRQETQYF. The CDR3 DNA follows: TGTGCCAGCAGCCCCAGGCAGGAGACCCAGTACTTC.

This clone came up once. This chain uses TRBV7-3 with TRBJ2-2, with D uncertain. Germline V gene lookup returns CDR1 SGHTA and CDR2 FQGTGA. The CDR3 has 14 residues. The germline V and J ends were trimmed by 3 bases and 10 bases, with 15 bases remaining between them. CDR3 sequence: CASSLSSQPMELFF. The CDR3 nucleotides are TGTGCCAGCAGCTTGAGTTCCCAACCGATGGAGCTGTTTTTT.

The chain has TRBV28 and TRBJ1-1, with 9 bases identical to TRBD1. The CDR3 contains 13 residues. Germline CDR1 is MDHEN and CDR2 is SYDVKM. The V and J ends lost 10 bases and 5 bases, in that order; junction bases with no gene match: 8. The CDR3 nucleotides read TGTGCCACCACAGGGGGCGTTTTTACTGAAGCTTTCTTT. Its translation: CATTGGVFTEAFF.

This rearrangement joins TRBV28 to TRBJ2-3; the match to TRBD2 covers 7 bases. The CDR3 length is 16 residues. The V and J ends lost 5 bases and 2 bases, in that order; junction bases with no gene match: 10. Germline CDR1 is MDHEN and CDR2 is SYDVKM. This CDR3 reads CASSPNSGKNTDTQYF. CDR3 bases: TGTGCCAGCAGTCCTAACAGCGGGAAAAACACAGATACGCAGTATTTT.

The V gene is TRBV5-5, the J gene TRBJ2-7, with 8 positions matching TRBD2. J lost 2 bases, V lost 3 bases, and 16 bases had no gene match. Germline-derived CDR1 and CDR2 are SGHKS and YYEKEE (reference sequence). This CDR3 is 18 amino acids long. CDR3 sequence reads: CASSYDGTRGGLAYEQYF. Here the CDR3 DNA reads TGTGCCAGCAGCTACGACGGAACCCGGGGGGGCCTTGCCTACGAGCAGTACTTC.

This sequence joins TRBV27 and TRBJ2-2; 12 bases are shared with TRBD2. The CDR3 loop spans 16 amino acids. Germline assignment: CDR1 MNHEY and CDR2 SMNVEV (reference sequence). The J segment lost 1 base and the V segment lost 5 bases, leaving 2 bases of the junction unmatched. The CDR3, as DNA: TGTGCCAGCAGTCCTAGCGGGAGGGTGAACACCGGGGAGCTGTTTTTT. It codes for CASSPSGRVNTGELFF.

CDR3 sequence (DNA): TGTGCCAGCAGCGTAGGGCAGGGTAGGGCAGATACGCAGTATTTT. Translated, it gives CASSVGQGRADTQYF. The chain has TRBV9 and TRBJ2-3, with D maybe TRBD1 (5 bases). Germline CDR1 is SGDLS and CDR2 is YYNGEE. Deletions cut 0 bases from V and 4 bases from J, with 12 bases between. The CDR3 sequence is 15 residues long.

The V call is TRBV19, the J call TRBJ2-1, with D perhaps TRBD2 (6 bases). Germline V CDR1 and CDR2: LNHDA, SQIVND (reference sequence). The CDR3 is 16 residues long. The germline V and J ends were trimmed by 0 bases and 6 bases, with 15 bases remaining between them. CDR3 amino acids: CASSIDPGLTINEQFF. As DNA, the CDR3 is TGTGCCAGTAGTATAGATCCGGGACTTACGATCAATGAGCAGTTCTTC.

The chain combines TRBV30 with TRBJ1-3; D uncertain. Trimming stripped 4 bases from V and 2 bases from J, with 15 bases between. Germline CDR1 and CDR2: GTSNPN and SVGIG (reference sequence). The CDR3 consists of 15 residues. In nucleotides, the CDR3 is TGTGCCTGGATTGCAGCGGGCCCCGCTGGAAACACCATATATTTT. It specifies CAWIAAGPAGNTIYF.

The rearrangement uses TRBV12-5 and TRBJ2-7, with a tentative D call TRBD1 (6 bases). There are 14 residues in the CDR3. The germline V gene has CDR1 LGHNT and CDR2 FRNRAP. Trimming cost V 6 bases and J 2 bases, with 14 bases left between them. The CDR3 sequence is CASGQGTLAYEQYF. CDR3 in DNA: TGTGCTAGTGGGCAGGGGACATTGGCCTACGAGCAGTACTTC.

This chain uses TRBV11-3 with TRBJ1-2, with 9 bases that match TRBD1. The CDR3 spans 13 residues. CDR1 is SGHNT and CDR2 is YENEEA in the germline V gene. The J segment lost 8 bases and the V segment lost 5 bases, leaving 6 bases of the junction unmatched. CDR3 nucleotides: TGTGCCAGCAGCCAATCGGACAGGGGCGGCTACACCTTC. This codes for CASSQSDRGGYTF.